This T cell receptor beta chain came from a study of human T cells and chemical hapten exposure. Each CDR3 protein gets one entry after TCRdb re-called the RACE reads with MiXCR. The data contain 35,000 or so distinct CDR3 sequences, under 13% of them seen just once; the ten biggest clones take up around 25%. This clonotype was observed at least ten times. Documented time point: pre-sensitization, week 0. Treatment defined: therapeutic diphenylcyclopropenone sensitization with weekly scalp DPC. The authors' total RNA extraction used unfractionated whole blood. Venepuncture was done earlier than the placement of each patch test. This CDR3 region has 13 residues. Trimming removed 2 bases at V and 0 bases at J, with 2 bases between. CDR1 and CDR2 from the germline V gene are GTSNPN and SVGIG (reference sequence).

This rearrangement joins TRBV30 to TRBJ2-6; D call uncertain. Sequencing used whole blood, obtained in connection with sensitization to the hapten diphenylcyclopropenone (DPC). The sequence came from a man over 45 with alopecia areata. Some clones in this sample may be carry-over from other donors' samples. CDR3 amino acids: CAWSNSGANVLTF. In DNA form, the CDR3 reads TGTGCCTGGAGTAACTCTGGGGCCAACGTCCTGACTTTC.